This entry features one TCR beta chain sequence. Participants' reported clinical history set cohort assignment. Cohort 3 recovered donors had two negative PCRs, clearance, or symptom resolution. Original data processing: Amplification of reference gene primers was used by the study to estimate nucleated cell counts. Method: immunoSEQ multiplex PCR; TCRdb's copy keeps in-frame clones and lacks some. The DNA gave D and trimming, while V, J and clone size come from that table. The sample has more than 200,000 clones, 85% to 90% seen once. This record belongs to a study of blood T cell repertoires in COVID-19. Background on the study: PBMCs, B-cell-depleted T cells, or T cells were the source of the cDNA or gDNA that made up the material.

This TCR was sampled from a woman aged 50 to 60 who had recovered from COVID-19. The sample consisted of PBMCs or T cells enriched from blood (not recorded which).

CDR3 amino acids: CASSESSGTGYYYGYTF. The CDR3 region has the DNA TGTGCCAGCAGCGAAAGTTCCGGGACAGGGTACTACTATGGCTACACCTTC. The V and J genes are TRBV9 and TRBJ1-2, with 9 bases lining up with TRBD1. CDR3 length: 17 amino acids. Trimming at V came to 3 bases and at J to 3 bases, leaving 12 bases not matched to a gene. The germline CDR1 and CDR2 sequences are SGDLS and YYNGEE.